Each of the 23 T cell receptor beta chains below was sequenced from the same sample in a study of identical twins. TCRdb re-called the 5' RACE reads through MiXCR, storing one row per CDR3 protein. The data show 460,000 or so distinct CDR3 sequences, 14% seen once. The sample was also linked to a second study, of yellow fever vaccine responses in identical twins.

The sample comprised CD4+ T cells sorted from blood. These receptors originate from a woman between 18 and 30 years old in good health.

The CDR3 region has the DNA TGTGCCAGCAAGCAGGCCCTGTATGCGCAGTATTTT. Protein: CASKQALYAQYF. The chain recombines TRBV12-3 or TRBV12-4 with TRBJ2-3; D remains unclear. The CDR3 extends over 12 amino acids. Trimming removed 7 bases from V and 10 bases from J, with 15 bases in between.

This clonotype was counted a few times. The V call is TRBV9, the J call TRBJ1-2, with 9 nucleotides matching TRBD1. This CDR3 is built from 17 residues. Germline-derived CDR1 and CDR2 are SGDLS and YYNGEE. The J segment lost 6 bases and the V segment lost 0 bases, leaving 12 bases of the junction unmatched. The CDR3 sequence is CASSVAPLTGGADGYTF. In nucleotides, the CDR3 is TGTGCCAGCAGCGTAGCTCCACTGACAGGGGGGGCAGATGGCTACACCTTC.

This clonotype was observed a handful of times. The CDR3 region is CSAGQGSVSIQYF. In nucleotides, the CDR3 is TGCAGTGCAGGACAGGGTTCGGTGTCCATTCAGTACTTC. This chain uses TRBV20-1 with TRBJ2-4; 8 bases map to TRBD1. CDR3 length: 13 residues. V was clipped by 6 bases and J by 9 bases; unmatched bases: 10. Germline V gives CDR1 DFQATT, CDR2 SNEGSKA (reference sequence).

The chain links TRBV11-2 to TRBJ2-2; no clear D. Deletions cut 4 bases from V and 8 bases from J, with 17 bases between. The CDR3 runs to 15 residues. Germline V gene sequence: CDR1 SGHAT, CDR2 FQNNGV. CDR3 residues: CASSSPSLVSGELFF. In DNA, the CDR3 is TGTGCCAGCAGCTCCCCTTCACTCGTTTCAGGGGAGCTGTTTTTT.

This clonotype was picked up a small number of times. The chain carries TRBV20-1 and TRBJ2-7, with TRBD1 identical over 7 bases. The germline V gene has CDR1 DFQATT and CDR2 SNEGSKA (reference sequence). This CDR3 is 14 amino acids long. V lost 6 bases to trimming and J lost 1 base; unmatched junction nucleotides: 9. The CDR3 bases are TGCAGTGCGGAAGGGACAGTTACGTCCTACGAGCAGTACTTC. Its translation is CSAEGTVTSYEQYF.

This clonotype was recorded at least ten times. This rearrangement joins TRBV3-1 to TRBJ1-5; D is unclear. CDR1 and CDR2 from the germline V gene are LGHDT and YNNKEL (reference sequence). V lost 0 bases to trimming and J lost 7 bases, with 7 bases between them. The CDR3 is 13 amino acids. CDR3 loop: CASSQDVGQPQHF. The CDR3 region has the DNA TGTGCCAGCAGCCAAGATGTGGGGCAGCCCCAGCATTTT.

This clonotype came up a few times. This chain connects TRBV6-2 or TRBV6-3 to TRBJ1-3; D is uncertain. Trimming took 6 bases from V and 0 from J, leaving 9 bases between them. The CDR3 runs to 14 residues. Per the germline V gene, CDR1 is MNHEY and CDR2 is SVGEGT. The DNA for the CDR3 is TGTGCCAGCAGCCATCGGAGCTCTGGAAACACCATATATTTT. Its translation: CASSHRSSGNTIYF.

This clonotype occurred many times. The chain is built from TRBV5-1 and TRBJ2-1; tentatively, D is TRBD2 (6 bases). V was clipped by 2 bases and J by 0 bases, with 21 bases between them. Germline lookup yields CDR1 SGHRS and CDR2 YFSETQ. The CDR3 runs 19 residues. This chain's CDR3 is CASSLKEGLGGNSYNEQFF. The CDR3, as DNA: TGCGCCAGCAGCTTAAAAGAAGGGTTGGGCGGGAACTCCTACAATGAGCAGTTCTTC.

This clonotype has ten or more counts. The rearrangement uses TRBV11-2 and TRBJ2-7; D is perhaps TRBD2 (5 bases). The CDR3 has 11 residues. Trimming removed 5 bases from V and 5 bases from J, with 7 bases in between. From germline, CDR1 is SGHAT and CDR2 FQNNGV. CDR3 residues: CASSPRDEQYF. The CDR3 DNA reads TGTGCCAGCAGCCCGAGGGACGAGCAGTACTTC.

The chain combines TRBV28 with TRBJ2-7, with D perhaps matching TRBD1 or TRBD2 (5 bases each). The CDR3 runs to 17 residues. Germline V gives CDR1 MDHEN, CDR2 SYDVKM. V dropped 4 bases and J dropped 0 bases, with 19 bases sitting between them. CDR3 sequence reads: CASSSDFTGTVSYEQYF. For the CDR3, the DNA is TGTGCCAGCAGTTCGGACTTTACCGGGACGGTCTCCTACGAGCAGTACTTC.

This chain uses TRBV5-8 with TRBJ2-3; no firm D call. CDR1 is SGHTS, CDR2 YDEGEE, per germline. The CDR3 totals 13 residues. The ends were cut back, 4 bases at V and 5 bases at J, with 11 bases in the middle. Written as DNA, the CDR3 is TGTGCCAGCAGCCCCGGGCTTCTAGATACGCAGTATTTT. It is translated as CASSPGLLDTQYF.

The table lists this clonotype with a few counts. The chain is built from TRBV10-3 and TRBJ2-2, with 9 bases that match TRBD2. The CDR3 contains 17 residues. J was trimmed by 2 bases and V by 8 bases; bases with no gene match: 12. Germline loops: CDR1 ENHRY, CDR2 SYGVKD. The CDR3 spells CAIPRGSGSTNTGELFF. The CDR3 DNA follows: TGTGCCATCCCCCGTGGTAGCGGGAGCACCAACACCGGGGAGCTGTTTTTT.

V usage is TRBV5-7 and J usage is TRBJ2-3; 9 bases line up with TRBD2. TRBV5-7 is an ORF; its function is uncertain. With V trimmed by 0 bases and J by 2 bases, 4 bases remained unmatched. The CDR3 has 16 residues. The CDR3 reads CASSLGASGDTDTQYF. CDR3 DNA sequence: TGTGCCAGCAGCTTGGGGGCTAGCGGGGACACAGATACGCAGTATTTT.

V gene TRBV5-1 combines with J gene TRBJ1-6, with D possibly being TRBD1 (5 bases). Germline V gene lookup returns CDR1 SGHRS and CDR2 YFSETQ. Trimming removed 7 bases at V and 5 bases at J, with 13 bases between. The CDR3 is made up of 14 amino acids. The CDR3 region is CASAPGPNNSPLHF. In nucleotides, the CDR3 is TGCGCCAGCGCACCGGGACCTAATAATTCACCCCTCCACTTT.

The sample holds many counts of this clonotype. Germline is not matched at one junction end, which may reflect a read error. This chain connects TRBV5-1 to TRBJ2-7; D unclear. The CDR3 sequence is 13 residues long. Germline values: CDR1 SGHRS, CDR2 YFSETQ. The CDR3 loop reads CASSLSSSYEQYF. DNA of the CDR3: TGTGCCAGCAGTTTATCGAGCTCCTACGAGCAGTACTTC.

This clonotype was recorded many times. The V call is TRBV6-1, the J call TRBJ2-1; D gene ambiguous. The V end was cut by 10 bases, the J end by 0 bases, with 10 bases between. Germline V CDR1 and CDR2: MNHNS, SASEGT. CDR3 length: 13 residues. The CDR3 DNA follows: TGTGCCACCTCTGGCGCCTCCTACAATGAGCAGTTCTTC. It translates to CATSGASYNEQFF.

The chain joins TRBV12-3 or TRBV12-4 to TRBJ2-7, with D possibly being TRBD1 (6 bases). The length of the CDR3 is 15 residues. V lost 5 bases and J 5 bases, leaving 19 bases between the germline ends. DNA for the CDR3: TGTGCCAGCAGTCCACAGGGCGCTAGTTGGAACGAGCAGTACTTC. Encoded protein: CASSPQGASWNEQYF.

This clonotype has just a few counts. The chain has TRBV19 and TRBJ2-1; D may correspond to TRBD1 or TRBD2 (5 bases each). The CDR3 is 13 amino acids. V lost 9 bases and J 5 bases, leaving 14 bases between the germline ends. Germline V gene sequence: CDR1 LNHDA, CDR2 SQIVND (reference sequence). The CDR3 here is CASRPGPNNEQFF. Here the CDR3 DNA reads TGTGCCAGCCGTCCGGGACCCAACAATGAGCAGTTCTTC. Together with reference TRBV19 and TRBJ2-1, the CDR3 gives the full variable domain: DGGITQSPKYLFRKEGQNVTLSCEQNLNHDAMYWYRQDPGQGLRLIYYSQIVNDFQKGDIAEGYSVSREKKESFPLTVTSAQKNPTAFYLCASRPGPNNEQFFGPGTRLTVL.

This clonotype has more than one count but fewer than ten. The rearrangement links TRBV20-1 to TRBJ2-7; D unclear. Per germline, CDR1 DFQATT and CDR2 SNEGSKA (reference sequence). V lost 3 bases to trimming and J lost 1 base, with 13 bases between them. The length of the CDR3 is 14 residues. This CDR3 reads CSASRTRISYEQYF. CDR3 bases: TGCAGTGCTAGTCGGACGAGGATTTCCTACGAGCAGTACTTC.

J is TRBJ2-3 and V is TRBV10-3, with a tentative D call TRBD2 (6 bases). The CDR3 covers 13 residues. Trimming pared 8 bases from V and 1 base from J, leaving 10 bases between. CDR1 is ENHRY, CDR2 SYGVKD, per germline. The chain's CDR3 is CAIEASGTDTQYF. CDR3 nucleotides: TGTGCCATCGAGGCTAGCGGCACAGATACGCAGTATTTT.

J is TRBJ2-5 and V is TRBV15; 7 bases are shared with TRBD1. Germline V gives CDR1 LNHNV, CDR2 YYDKDF (reference sequence). After removal of 4 bases from V and 2 bases from J, the junction contained 7 bases not matched to a gene. This CDR3 is built from 15 residues. This CDR3 is CATSKPDRPQETQYF. As DNA, the CDR3 is TGTGCCACCAGCAAACCGGACAGGCCACAAGAGACCCAGTACTTC.

This clonotype was recorded many times. The rearrangement uses TRBV12-3 or TRBV12-4 and TRBJ1-5, with TRBD1 as a possible D gene (5 bases). V was clipped by 7 bases and J by 6 bases, with 10 bases between them. The CDR3 runs to 12 residues. The CDR3 reads CASNFGGQPQHF. In nucleotides, the CDR3 is TGTGCCAGCAACTTCGGGGGTCAGCCCCAGCATTTT.

The V and J genes are TRBV7-9 and TRBJ2-7, with 7 positions matching TRBD1. Germline loops: CDR1 SEHNR, CDR2 FQNEAQ (reference sequence). The V segment lost 5 bases and the J segment 3 bases; nucleotides outside the gene matches: 7. The CDR3 has 14 residues. CDR3 DNA: TGTGCCAGCAGCCGGACAGGTGGACACTACGAGCAGTACTTC. The encoded protein is CASSRTGGHYEQYF.